These 12 T cell receptor beta chains were all obtained from the same sample, sequenced in a study of blood T cell repertoires in COVID-19. The assay was immunoSEQ multiplex PCR, and TCRdb's table has in-frame clones only and misses some. The data hold hundreds of thousands of clones, with about 86% observed a single time. Sequencing input: peripheral blood. These receptors originate from a woman aged 45-59 years with acute or convalescent COVID-19.

This clone was counted once. J is TRBJ1-1 and V is TRBV6-2 or TRBV6-3; TRBD1 is a possible D gene (5 bases). V was pared by 2 bases and J by 0 bases, with 7 bases between. This CDR3 is 14 amino acids long. Germline lookup yields CDR1 MNHEY and CDR2 SVGEGT. As DNA, the CDR3 is TGTGCCAGCAGTTACGACAGCATGAACACTGAAGCTTTCTTT. Residues: CASSYDSMNTEAFF.

The chain combines TRBV10-3 with TRBJ2-7; possibly TRBD1 for D (6 bases). This CDR3 region has 15 residues. Deletions cut 5 bases from V and 3 bases from J, with 17 bases between. The germline V gene encodes CDR1 ENHRY and CDR2 SYGVKD. The CDR3 region is CAISRSGTQFYEQYF. DNA of the CDR3: TGTGCCATCAGTCGATCCGGGACACAATTCTACGAGCAGTACTTC.

The chain employs TRBV19 and TRBJ2-2; 8 nucleotides match TRBD2. Germline V gene lookup returns CDR1 LNHDA and CDR2 SQIVND (reference sequence). The CDR3 has 14 residues. V was pared by 7 bases and J by 2 bases, with 3 bases of the junction left unmatched. CDR3 protein: CASISGVNTGELFF. CDR3 DNA: TGTGCCAGTATTAGCGGGGTTAACACCGGGGAGCTGTTTTTT.

The rearrangement links TRBV5-4 to TRBJ2-3; D unresolved. The CDR3 consists of 11 residues. Germline-derived CDR1 and CDR2 are SGHNT and YYREEE (reference sequence). The V end was cut by 2 bases, the J end by 6 bases, with 4 bases between. This CDR3 is CASSFQDTQYF. The CDR3 nucleotides are TGTGCCAGCAGCTTTCAGGATACGCAGTATTTT.

V gene TRBV30 combines with J gene TRBJ1-5, with 12 bases identical to TRBD1. Unmatched junction bases numbered 4, after V lost 4 bases and J lost 6 bases. The length of the CDR3 is 14 residues. Germline CDR1 and CDR2: GTSNPN and SVGIG (reference sequence). The CDR3 DNA sequence: TGTGCCTGGACGGGACAGGGGGCCGGTCAGCCCCAGCATTTT. Encoded protein: CAWTGQGAGQPQHF. Supplemented by reference TRBV30 and TRBJ1-5, the full variable domain reads SQTIHQWPATLVQPVGSPLSLECTVEGTSNPNLYWYRQAAGRGLQLLFYSVGIGQISSEVPQNLSASRPQDRQFILSSKKLLLSDSGFYLCAWTGQGAGQPQHFGDGTRLSIL.

This clone showed up many times. The chain uses TRBV29-1 and TRBJ2-2, with a weak D call TRBD1 (6 bases). Germline CDR1 is SQVTM and CDR2 is ANQGSEA. The V and J ends lost 7 bases and 1 base respectively, with 16 bases between them. The CDR3 has 15 amino acids. This chain's CDR3 is CSATSPDRNTGELFF. The CDR3 DNA follows: TGCAGCGCCACCAGCCCGGACAGGAACACCGGGGAGCTGTTTTTT.

A single count supports this clone. The chain uses TRBV10-3 and TRBJ1-5; maybe TRBD1 (5 bases). Germline V lookup: CDR1 ENHRY, CDR2 SYGVKD. This CDR3 has 15 amino acids. The V end lost 6 bases, the J end lost 5 bases, and 17 bases lay between the germline ends. The CDR3 bases are TGTGCCATCAGGGATTCAGGGATGGGCGATCAGCCCCAGCATTTT. Translated: CAIRDSGMGDQPQHF.

The CDR3 bases are TGTGCCAGCAGTTATATAAACGAGCAGTACTTC. Translating it yields CASSYINEQYF. The V call is TRBV6-5, the J call TRBJ2-7; D ambiguous. Germline values: CDR1 MNHEY, CDR2 SVGAGI. Trimming removed 3 bases at V and 5 bases at J, with 5 bases between. The CDR3 runs 11 residues.

By share, this clone counts as medium-sized. J is TRBJ2-5 and V is TRBV7-6; D may be TRBD2 (6 bases). Per the germline V gene, CDR1 is SGHVS and CDR2 is FNYEAQ. This CDR3 has 14 amino acids. V was trimmed by 5 bases and J by 5 bases, leaving 15 bases between them. CDR3 sequence reads: CASSPELGRETQYF. CDR3 nucleotides: TGTGCCAGCAGCCCGGAACTGGGGAGGGAGACCCAGTACTTC.

The chain has TRBV19 and TRBJ1-5; 8 bases map to TRBD1. V gave up 5 bases and J gave up 1 base; unmatched junction bases: 13. The CDR3 is 18 residues long. Per the germline V gene, CDR1 is LNHDA and CDR2 is SQIVND (reference sequence). The CDR3 sequence is CASSYRQGNGGSNQPQHF. The DNA of the CDR3 is TGTGCCAGTAGTTACCGACAGGGGAATGGGGGGAGCAATCAGCCCCAGCATTTT.

The chain recombines TRBV6-5 with TRBJ1-2, with TRBD1 matching over 9 bases. The CDR3 length is 16 residues. Looked up from germline, CDR1 is MNHEY and CDR2 is SVGAGI. Unmatched junction bases numbered 9, after V lost 1 base and J lost 6 bases. The CDR3 DNA reads TGTGCCAGCAGTTACTGGACAGGGGAATGGGGCCATGGCTACACCTTC. Translated: CASSYWTGEWGHGYTF.

The chain recombines TRBV6-2 or TRBV6-3 with TRBJ2-3; D not resolved. The germline V and J ends were trimmed by 2 bases and 4 bases, with 10 bases remaining between them. The CDR3 covers 14 residues. Germline loops: CDR1 MNHEY, CDR2 SVGEGT. In DNA form, the CDR3 reads TGTGCCAGCAGTTACGGTGGGCTGGCAGATACGCAGTATTTT. It is translated as CASSYGGLADTQYF.